A single sample is the source of the 9 T cell receptor beta chains below, sequenced in a study of blood T cell repertoires in COVID-19. TCRdb's copy holds only in-frame clones and misses some; the assay was immunoSEQ multiplex PCR. The profile covers around 250,000 clones, with 80% to 90% appearing a single time and roughly 9.4% taken by the ten largest. Material for sequencing was peripheral blood. These receptors originate from a man in his forties or fifties with active or convalescent COVID-19.

The V gene is TRBV18, the J gene TRBJ1-1; TRBD1 aligns across 8 bases. CDR3 length: 14 amino acids. The trim removed 4 bases at V and 6 bases at J, leaving 7 bases unmatched. Germline V gene lookup returns CDR1 KGHSH and CDR2 LQKENI. CDR3 protein: CASSLRDRWSEAFF. The CDR3 DNA reads TGTGCCAGCTCACTCCGGGACAGGTGGTCTGAAGCTTTCTTT.

V is TRBV29-1 and J is TRBJ1-1, with D possibly being TRBD1 (6 bases). Per germline, CDR1 SQVTM and CDR2 ANQGSEA. This CDR3 spans 12 amino acids. The ends were cut back, 5 bases at V and 7 bases at J, with 14 bases in the middle. The CDR3 nucleotides read TGCAGCGTTTTACAGGGTTTCGGTGAAGCTTTCTTT. This translates into CSVLQGFGEAFF. Complete variable domain (other parts from reference TRBV29-1 and TRBJ1-1): SAVISQKPSRDICQRGTSLTIQCQVDSQVTMMFWYRQQPGQSLTLIATANQGSEATYESGFVIDKFPISRPNLTFSTLTVSNMSPEDSSIYLCSVLQGFGEAFFGQGTRLTVV.

The CDR3 DNA follows: TGTGCCAGTTCGGGACAGCAGACAGATACGCAGTATTTT. Encoded protein: CASSGQQTDTQYF. This chain links TRBV14 with TRBJ2-3, with TRBD1 matching 7 bases. The CDR3 runs to 13 residues. V shed 9 bases and J 3 bases; nucleotides not matched to a gene: 6. Looked up from germline, CDR1 is SGHDN and CDR2 is FVKESK.

V and J are TRBV24-1 and TRBJ2-3, with 7 bases aligning to TRBD2. The junction had 4 bases not matched to a gene; V was cut back by 2 bases and J by 0 bases. This CDR3 spans 16 amino acids. Germline CDR1 reads KGHDR; CDR2 reads SFDVKD. The CDR3 DNA follows: TGTGCCACCAGTGATTGGGTAGCGGGTAGCACAGATACGCAGTATTTT. It yields the protein CATSDWVAGSTDTQYF.

The chain links TRBV7-2 to TRBJ2-1; D is undetermined. V lost 2 bases to trimming and J lost 4 bases, with 18 bases between them. Germline lookup yields CDR1 SGHTA and CDR2 FQGNSA. The CDR3 sequence is 17 residues long. CDR3 region: CASSLQSRQSFYNEQFF. In nucleotides, the CDR3 is TGTGCCAGCAGCTTACAGTCGAGGCAGAGTTTTTACAATGAGCAGTTCTTC.

DNA of the CDR3: TGTGCCAGCAGCCTCGGACTAGCGGGACCAATAGATACGCAGTATTTT. Encoded protein: CASSLGLAGPIDTQYF. The chain carries TRBV7-9 and TRBJ2-3; TRBD2 matches at 12 bases. The CDR3 loop spans 16 amino acids. Trimming took 5 bases from V and 5 from J; bases not matched to a gene: 8. Germline V gene data show CDR1 as SEHNR and CDR2 as FQNEAQ (reference sequence).

The V call is TRBV6-1, the J call TRBJ1-2; the D is unclear. Germline CDR1 MNHNS, CDR2 SASEGT. This CDR3 has 13 amino acids. The V end lost 1 base, the J end lost 6 bases, and 9 bases lay between the germline ends. The CDR3 bases are TGTGCCAGCAGTGAAGACAGATTGGATGGCTACACCTTC. Protein sequence: CASSEDRLDGYTF.

V is TRBV30 and J is TRBJ1-3, with D unresolved. V was clipped by 3 bases and J by 4 bases, with 22 bases between them. Germline CDR1 is GTSNPN and CDR2 is SVGIG (reference sequence). The CDR3 has 17 residues. Written as DNA, the CDR3 is TGTGCCTGGAGCCCCTATAGGACTCGCGGGCTCGGAAACACCATATATTTT. It yields the protein CAWSPYRTRGLGNTIYF.

Worth noting for this clone: Other nucleotide sequences from this sample produce the same CDR3. The chain links TRBV5-1 to TRBJ1-2; 11 nucleotides line up with TRBD1. This CDR3 region has 14 residues. V dropped 0 bases and J dropped 6; count of bases not matched to a gene: 1. Germline CDR1 and CDR2: SGHRS and YFSETQ. The CDR3 region has the DNA TGCGCCAGCAGCTTGGCGGGACAGGGGGATGGCTACACCTTC. It codes for CASSLAGQGDGYTF.